The 5 T cell receptor beta chains in this list originate from one sample, sequenced in a study of T cells in Graves' hyperthyroidism and ophthalmopathy. Using RNA transcripts as the source, TCR beta CDR3 regions were amplified. The TCR CDR3 was amplified in a first-round RT-PCR using the HTBI primer set. TCRdb re-called the multiplex PCR reads through MiXCR, storing one row per CDR3 protein. The table has a few hundred thousand distinct CDR3 sequences, around 16% seen once. The sequenced sample consisted of blood. The receptors derive from a man aged 40-49 years with Graves' hyperthyroidism.

This clonotype has at least ten counts. The CDR3 spells CASSRGSDLNEQYF. The CDR3 DNA reads TGTGCCAGCTCACGAGGAAGTGATCTTAACGAGCAGTACTTC. This chain connects TRBV18 to TRBJ2-7, with D uncertain. With 4 bases removed from V and 5 bases from J, the gap between germline ends came to 15 bases. Germline CDR1 KGHSH, CDR2 LQKENI. CDR3 length: 14 amino acids.

This clonotype was found many times. The rearrangement uses TRBV24-1 and TRBJ2-3, with TRBD1 identical over 9 bases. This CDR3 region has 18 residues. With V trimmed by 3 bases and J by 3 bases, 12 bases remained unmatched. The germline gives CDR1 KGHDR, CDR2 SFDVKD. CDR3 residues: CATSDPGGPGQGTDTQYF. The CDR3, as DNA: TGTGCCACCAGTGATCCCGGAGGACCGGGACAGGGTACAGATACGCAGTATTTT.

This clonotype was observed many times. The chain has TRBV11-2 and TRBJ2-5; 11 positions match TRBD1. Trimming took 5 bases from V and 7 from J; bases not matched to a gene: 9. The germline gives CDR1 SGHAT, CDR2 FQNNGV. The CDR3 is 15 amino acids. The CDR3 nucleotides are TGTGCCAGCAGCCCCCGGGACAGGGGGATTCGGACCCAGTACTTC. This encodes CASSPRDRGIRTQYF.

This clonotype was recorded at least ten times. The V gene is TRBV18, the J gene TRBJ2-1; 9 positions match TRBD2. CDR3 length equals 15 residues. Trimming took 1 base from V and 9 from J; bases not matched to a gene: 7. Germline loops: CDR1 KGHSH, CDR2 LQKENI. DNA of the CDR3: TGTGCCAGCTCACCACGAGCTAGCGGGGCTACTGAGCAGTTCTTC. Translating gives CASSPRASGATEQFF.

This clonotype was seen many times. The CDR3 nucleotides are TGTGCCAGCAGCTTAGTGGGGGGTTTTGACAATGAGCAGTTCTTC. Translating gives CASSLVGGFDNEQFF. V gene TRBV7-2 combines with J gene TRBJ2-1, with TRBD2 as a possible D gene (6 bases). V dropped 1 base and J dropped 5 bases, with 12 bases sitting between them. Germline V gene data show CDR1 as SGHTA and CDR2 as FQGNSA. The CDR3 extends over 15 amino acids.